The 30 T cell receptor beta chains below were found in one sample sequenced in a study of somatic reversion in DOCK8 deficiency. From roughly 100 ng genomic DNA, TRB libraries were made by one-step EuroClonality-NGS amplicon PCR. TCRdb called the multiplex PCR reads again in MiXCR, with one record for every CDR3 protein. This sample has 2,500 to 3,000 distinct CDR3 sequences, with roughly 26% found just once. Sequencing input: peripheral blood. Receptors were obtained from a human donor in good health.

The rearrangement joins TRBV7-9 to TRBJ2-3; D is ambiguous. Germline loops: CDR1 SEHNR, CDR2 FQNEAQ (reference sequence). The CDR3 totals 12 residues. With 1 base removed from V and 6 bases from J, the gap between germline ends came to 5 bases. CDR3 DNA sequence: TGTGCCAGCAGCTTAGTTAGGGATACGCAGTATTTT. Residues: CASSLVRDTQYF.

This clonotype is deemed medium-sized. J is TRBJ2-7 and V is TRBV19, with a possible D match to TRBD1 (5 bases). CDR3 length equals 14 residues. V lost 4 bases, J lost 5 bases, and 15 bases lay in between. Germline loops: CDR1 LNHDA, CDR2 SQIVND (reference sequence). The CDR3 DNA is TGTGCCAGTAGTAACCAGGGTAGTTTAAACGAGCAGTACTTC. It specifies CASSNQGSLNEQYF.

This clonotype is medium-sized within its sample. The chain links TRBV5-1 to TRBJ1-3; D is undetermined. Germline loops: CDR1 SGHRS, CDR2 YFSETQ. V dropped 4 bases and J dropped 1 base, with 6 bases sitting between them. This CDR3 spans 13 amino acids. The CDR3, as DNA: TGCGCCAGCAGCGAAGGGTCTGGAAACACCATATATTTT. Translation gives CASSEGSGNTIYF.

This clonotype qualifies as medium-sized (0.01 to 0.1%). V is TRBV5-4 and J is TRBJ1-4; D is perhaps TRBD1 (6 bases). The CDR3 extends over 16 amino acids. From germline, CDR1 is SGHNT and CDR2 YYREEE (reference sequence). Trimming stripped 1 base from V and 3 bases from J, with 13 bases between. The CDR3 nucleotides are TGTGCCAGCAGCTTGAAAACAGGGATCCCTAATGAAAAACTGTTTTTT. Translating it yields CASSLKTGIPNEKLFF.

This clonotype qualifies as large. The chain couples TRBV19 to TRBJ2-7; the D call may be TRBD1 or TRBD2 (5 bases each). The CDR3 totals 13 residues. In germline, CDR1 is LNHDA, CDR2 SQIVND (reference sequence). V was trimmed by 4 bases and J by 2 bases, leaving 9 bases between them. The CDR3 nucleotides are TGTGCCAGTAGTAGGGACGAAACCTACGAGCAGTACTTC. It yields the protein CASSRDETYEQYF.

V and J are TRBV14 and TRBJ2-7, with 8 bases that match TRBD1. In germline, CDR1 is SGHDN, CDR2 FVKESK. There are 14 residues in the CDR3. The trim removed 2 bases at V and 1 base at J, leaving 1 base unmatched. The CDR3 spells CASSQHRGSYEQYF. The CDR3 region has the DNA TGTGCCAGCAGCCAACACAGGGGGTCCTACGAGCAGTACTTC.

The chain links TRBV4-3 to TRBJ2-6, with D unresolved. Trimming took off 4 bases at V and 0 bases at J, with 10 bases between the two ends. Looked up from germline, CDR1 is LGHNA and CDR2 is YSLEER. The CDR3 covers 16 residues. The chain's CDR3 is CASSPTPGSGANVLTF. In DNA, the CDR3 is TGCGCCAGCAGCCCGACACCGGGCTCTGGGGCCAACGTCCTGACTTTC.

This sequence joins TRBV20-1 and TRBJ2-7; 8 bases align to TRBD1. CDR3 size: 15 residues. V was clipped by 1 base and J by 3 bases; unmatched bases: 8. Looked up from germline, CDR1 is DFQATT and CDR2 is SNEGSKA (reference sequence). The CDR3, as DNA: TGCAGTGCTAGAGTCCGGGGGACAGGCCTCTACGAGCAGTACTTC. It is translated as CSARVRGTGLYEQYF.

Here the CDR3 reads CASSPRTGWTEKLFF. Written as DNA, the CDR3 is TGTGCCAGCAGCCCCCGGACAGGGTGGACTGAAAAACTGTTTTTT. The J gene is TRBJ1-4, the V gene TRBV7-2, with 8 bases lining up with TRBD1. CDR1 and CDR2 from the germline V gene are SGHTA and FQGNSA. J lost 7 bases, V lost 5 bases, and 9 bases had no gene match. This CDR3 region has 15 residues.

This clonotype was observed a handful of times. This sequence joins TRBV4-2 and TRBJ1-2, with 7 positions matching TRBD1. With V trimmed by 0 bases and J by 3 bases, 4 bases remained unmatched. The CDR3 has 15 amino acids. Per germline, CDR1 LGHNA and CDR2 YNFKEQ. CDR3 sequence: CASSQEARGDYGYTF. CDR3 coding DNA: TGTGCCAGCAGCCAAGAAGCCAGGGGGGACTATGGCTACACCTTC.

Note on this clonotype: Possible read error: a much larger clone is one base away. This rearrangement joins TRBV12-3 or TRBV12-4 to TRBJ1-2; perhaps TRBD1 as D (6 bases). The CDR3 has 13 residues. In nucleotides, the CDR3 is TGTGCCGGCAGTTTTACGTCAGGGGATGGCTACACCTTC. This encodes CAGSFTSGDGYTF.

This clonotype was counted once. The chain employs TRBV2 and TRBJ2-7; no definite D call. Germline CDR1 and CDR2: SNHLY and FYNNEI. The CDR3 is 15 residues long. Trimming took off 0 bases at V and 5 bases at J, with 14 bases between the two ends. The CDR3 DNA follows: TGTGCCAGCAGTGAAGCGGAGAGTCGGATCCACGAGCAGTACTTC. Protein product: CASSEAESRIHEQYF.

The chain joins TRBV20-1 to TRBJ2-7, with D uncertain. CDR1 DFQATT and CDR2 SNEGSKA come from the germline V gene (reference sequence). The CDR3 is made up of 13 amino acids. The V end was cut by 3 bases, the J end by 3 bases, with 12 bases between. CDR3 DNA sequence: TGCAGTGCTAGGTTGAGGACGGGCTACGAGCAGTACTTC. Protein product: CSARLRTGYEQYF.

The V and J genes are TRBV13 and TRBJ2-7; 7 nucleotides align to TRBD1. Trimming removed 4 bases from V and 6 bases from J; junction bases left unmatched: 3. Germline loops: CDR1 PRHDT, CDR2 FYEKMQ (reference sequence). The CDR3 has 12 residues. CDR3 sequence reads: CASSSGTVEQYF. The CDR3 DNA follows: TGTGCCAGCAGCTCCGGGACAGTCGAGCAGTACTTC.

This clonotype has a single count. This chain links TRBV18 with TRBJ2-7, with 7 bases that match TRBD2. V lost 4 bases to trimming and J lost 0 bases; unmatched junction nucleotides: 3. This CDR3 contains 14 residues. Germline-derived CDR1 and CDR2 are KGHSH and LQKENI. The DNA of the CDR3 is TGTGCCAGCTCACGAGAGCGGGGCTCCTACGAGCAGTACTTC. This translates into CASSRERGSYEQYF.

This chain uses TRBV6-1 with TRBJ1-2; the D gene is possibly TRBD1 (5 bases). This CDR3 has 15 amino acids. Germline CDR1 is MNHNS and CDR2 is SASEGT. V lost 7 bases and J lost 7, with 22 bases in between. The CDR3 DNA reads as TGTGCCAGCACCCCCGAGGGGACTGCAGCCCCTGGCTACACCTTC. Residues: CASTPEGTAAPGYTF.

The chain uses TRBV30 and TRBJ1-1, with 8 bases aligning to TRBD1. The J call is in doubt because the DNA end fits TRBJ1-6 better. CDR3 size: 14 residues. Looked up from germline, CDR1 is GTSNPN and CDR2 is SVGIG (reference sequence). CDR3 DNA sequence: TGTGCCTGCCAAGGACAGGGCTCCAATTCACCCCTCCACTTT. It codes for CACQGQGSNSPLHF.

As to this clonotype: At one of its ends the junction is not consistent with the germline gene, which may arise from a read error. The V call is TRBV6-2 or TRBV6-3, the J call TRBJ1-1; TRBD1 matches at 10 bases. This CDR3 contains 15 residues. In germline, CDR1 is MNHEY, CDR2 SVGEGT. CDR3 sequence reads: CAGSYGYRTGGEAFF. The CDR3 bases are TGTGCCGGCAGTTACGGGTATCGGACAGGGGGTGAAGCTTTCTTT.

By its share, this clonotype is large. The chain combines TRBV19 with TRBJ1-1, with D hard to call. CDR1 and CDR2 from the germline V gene are LNHDA and SQIVND (reference sequence). Trimming stripped 6 bases from V and 7 bases from J, with 15 bases between. This CDR3 has 13 residues. The CDR3 sequence is CASRGSQTLEAFF. DNA for the CDR3: TGTGCCAGTAGAGGGAGTCAAACGCTTGAAGCTTTCTTT.

This clonotype was counted a few times. This chain uses TRBV9 with TRBJ1-2, with D perhaps TRBD1 (5 bases). The germline CDR1 and CDR2 sequences are SGDLS and YYNGEE. This CDR3 region has 13 residues. Deletions cut 0 bases from V and 4 bases from J, with 7 bases between. The CDR3 nucleotides are TGTGCCAGCAGCGTAGCCAGGGCCTATGGCTACACCTTC. This encodes CASSVARAYGYTF.

This chain joins TRBV27 and TRBJ2-7; no clear D. The CDR3 covers 15 residues. The V end lost 5 bases, the J end lost 0 bases, and 14 bases lay between the germline ends. Per the germline V gene, CDR1 is MNHEY and CDR2 is SMNVEV (reference sequence). DNA of the CDR3: TGTGCCAGCAGTGAACATAGTTTCAGCTCCTACGAGCAGTACTTC. Its protein product is CASSEHSFSSYEQYF.

This clonotype is labeled as medium-sized. The chain uses TRBV19 and TRBJ1-6; D may be TRBD1 (6 bases). Germline CDR1 and CDR2: LNHDA and SQIVND (reference sequence). The ends were cut back, 7 bases at V and 5 bases at J, with 9 bases in the middle. The CDR3 has 13 amino acids. For the CDR3, the DNA is TGTGCCAGTAAGACAGGTGATAATTCACCCCTCCACTTT. Protein product: CASKTGDNSPLHF.

Sample share makes this clonotype medium-sized (0.01 to 0.1%). V is TRBV5-6 and J is TRBJ2-7; the D is unclear. The V and J ends lost 0 bases and 5 bases respectively, with 12 bases between them. CDR3 length equals 14 residues. Germline V CDR1 and CDR2: SGHDT, YYEEEE. CDR3 coding DNA: TGTGCCAGCAGCTTGGTTACTACAGTTGACGAGCAGTACTTC. It specifies CASSLVTTVDEQYF.

By its share, this clonotype is medium-sized. The chain has TRBV6-2 or TRBV6-3 and TRBJ1-1; a weak D match, TRBD1 (5 bases). The ends were cut back, 0 bases at V and 0 bases at J, with 20 bases in the middle. There are 19 residues in the CDR3. Germline-derived CDR1 and CDR2 are MNHEY and SVGEGT. CDR3 nucleotides: TGTGCCAGCAGTTACTCGGTTTTGGGACTAGAGATCATGAACACTGAAGCTTTCTTT. This codes for CASSYSVLGLEIMNTEAFF.

This clonotype came up a few times. The J gene is TRBJ2-1, the V gene TRBV5-1; no clear D gene. This CDR3 comprises 12 residues. V was trimmed by 3 bases and J by 7 bases, leaving 8 bases between them. From germline, CDR1 is SGHRS and CDR2 YFSETQ. Written as DNA, the CDR3 is TGCGCCAGCAGCTCCCCTGGAAATGAGCAGTTCTTC. Translated: CASSSPGNEQFF.

This clonotype appeared a few times. The chain has TRBV6-2 or TRBV6-3 and TRBJ1-2; D gene ambiguous. CDR1 is MNHEY and CDR2 is SVGEGT in the germline V gene. Trimming took off 5 bases at V and 6 bases at J, with 19 bases between the two ends. The CDR3 has 15 amino acids. CDR3 sequence reads: CASSDPGGGMDGYTF. The CDR3 region has the DNA TGTGCCAGCAGTGACCCCGGTGGAGGAATGGATGGCTACACCTTC.

The chain combines TRBV12-5 with TRBJ1-2; no clear D. V was pared by 3 bases and J by 3 bases, with 8 bases between. Germline V gene sequence: CDR1 LGHNT, CDR2 FRNRAP. The CDR3 loop spans 13 amino acids. The CDR3 nucleotides read TGTGCTAGTGGTTTTGACCTCGACTATGGCTACACCTTC. It is translated as CASGFDLDYGYTF.

This clonotype is classed as large. The chain joins TRBV30 to TRBJ1-1, with D tentatively TRBD1 (5 bases). V was cut by 1 base and J by 1 base, with 7 bases left in between. CDR3 length equals 13 residues. Germline CDR1 and CDR2: GTSNPN and SVGIG (reference sequence). CDR3 sequence reads: CAWSAQGNTEAFF. CDR3 DNA sequence: TGTGCCTGGAGTGCTCAGGGGAACACTGAAGCTTTCTTT.

By proportion, this clonotype is medium-sized. The genes are TRBV30 and TRBJ1-5; D is unresolved. The germline V gene has CDR1 GTSNPN and CDR2 SVGIG (reference sequence). Trimming cost V 0 bases and J 2 bases, with 14 bases left between them. The CDR3 loop spans 16 amino acids. CDR3 bases: TGTGCCTGGAGTGTAGTCGGTTCGGGAGGCAATCAGCCCCAGCATTTT. It specifies CAWSVVGSGGNQPQHF.

This chain connects TRBV12-5 to TRBJ1-1, with D possibly TRBD1 on 5 matching bases. CDR1 is LGHNT and CDR2 is FRNRAP in the germline V gene. CDR3 size: 19 residues. V was shortened by 0 bases and J by 0 bases, with 20 bases between the two germline ends. In DNA form, the CDR3 reads TGTGCTAGTGGTTTGGTATCGAAGGCGGGGGATGTCGTGAACACTGAAGCTTTCTTT. Translating it yields CASGLVSKAGDVVNTEAFF.